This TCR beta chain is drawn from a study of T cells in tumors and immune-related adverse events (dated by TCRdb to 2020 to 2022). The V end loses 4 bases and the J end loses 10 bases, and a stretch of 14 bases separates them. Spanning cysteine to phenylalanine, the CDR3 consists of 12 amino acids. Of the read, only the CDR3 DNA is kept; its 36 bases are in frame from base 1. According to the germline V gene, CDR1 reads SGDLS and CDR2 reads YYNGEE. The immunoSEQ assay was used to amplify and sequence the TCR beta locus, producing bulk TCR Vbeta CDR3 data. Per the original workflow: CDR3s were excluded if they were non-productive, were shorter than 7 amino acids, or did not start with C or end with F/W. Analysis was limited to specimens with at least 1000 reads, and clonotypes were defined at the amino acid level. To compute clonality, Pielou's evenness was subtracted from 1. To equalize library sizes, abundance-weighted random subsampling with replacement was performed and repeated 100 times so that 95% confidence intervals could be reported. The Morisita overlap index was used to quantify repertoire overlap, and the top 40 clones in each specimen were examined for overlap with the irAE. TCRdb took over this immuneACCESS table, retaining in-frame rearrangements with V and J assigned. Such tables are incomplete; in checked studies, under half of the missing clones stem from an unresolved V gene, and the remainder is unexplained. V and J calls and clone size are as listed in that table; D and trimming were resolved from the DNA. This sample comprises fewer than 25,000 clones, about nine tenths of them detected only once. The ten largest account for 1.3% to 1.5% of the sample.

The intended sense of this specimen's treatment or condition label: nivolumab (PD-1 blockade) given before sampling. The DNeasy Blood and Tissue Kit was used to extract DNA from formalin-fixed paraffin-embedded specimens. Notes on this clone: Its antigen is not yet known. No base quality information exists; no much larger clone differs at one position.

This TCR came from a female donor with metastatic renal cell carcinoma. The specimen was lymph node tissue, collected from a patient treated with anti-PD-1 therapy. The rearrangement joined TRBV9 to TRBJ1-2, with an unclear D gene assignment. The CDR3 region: CASSRLDVPYTF. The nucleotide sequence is TGTGCCAGCAGCAGATTAGACGTACCCTACACCTTC.